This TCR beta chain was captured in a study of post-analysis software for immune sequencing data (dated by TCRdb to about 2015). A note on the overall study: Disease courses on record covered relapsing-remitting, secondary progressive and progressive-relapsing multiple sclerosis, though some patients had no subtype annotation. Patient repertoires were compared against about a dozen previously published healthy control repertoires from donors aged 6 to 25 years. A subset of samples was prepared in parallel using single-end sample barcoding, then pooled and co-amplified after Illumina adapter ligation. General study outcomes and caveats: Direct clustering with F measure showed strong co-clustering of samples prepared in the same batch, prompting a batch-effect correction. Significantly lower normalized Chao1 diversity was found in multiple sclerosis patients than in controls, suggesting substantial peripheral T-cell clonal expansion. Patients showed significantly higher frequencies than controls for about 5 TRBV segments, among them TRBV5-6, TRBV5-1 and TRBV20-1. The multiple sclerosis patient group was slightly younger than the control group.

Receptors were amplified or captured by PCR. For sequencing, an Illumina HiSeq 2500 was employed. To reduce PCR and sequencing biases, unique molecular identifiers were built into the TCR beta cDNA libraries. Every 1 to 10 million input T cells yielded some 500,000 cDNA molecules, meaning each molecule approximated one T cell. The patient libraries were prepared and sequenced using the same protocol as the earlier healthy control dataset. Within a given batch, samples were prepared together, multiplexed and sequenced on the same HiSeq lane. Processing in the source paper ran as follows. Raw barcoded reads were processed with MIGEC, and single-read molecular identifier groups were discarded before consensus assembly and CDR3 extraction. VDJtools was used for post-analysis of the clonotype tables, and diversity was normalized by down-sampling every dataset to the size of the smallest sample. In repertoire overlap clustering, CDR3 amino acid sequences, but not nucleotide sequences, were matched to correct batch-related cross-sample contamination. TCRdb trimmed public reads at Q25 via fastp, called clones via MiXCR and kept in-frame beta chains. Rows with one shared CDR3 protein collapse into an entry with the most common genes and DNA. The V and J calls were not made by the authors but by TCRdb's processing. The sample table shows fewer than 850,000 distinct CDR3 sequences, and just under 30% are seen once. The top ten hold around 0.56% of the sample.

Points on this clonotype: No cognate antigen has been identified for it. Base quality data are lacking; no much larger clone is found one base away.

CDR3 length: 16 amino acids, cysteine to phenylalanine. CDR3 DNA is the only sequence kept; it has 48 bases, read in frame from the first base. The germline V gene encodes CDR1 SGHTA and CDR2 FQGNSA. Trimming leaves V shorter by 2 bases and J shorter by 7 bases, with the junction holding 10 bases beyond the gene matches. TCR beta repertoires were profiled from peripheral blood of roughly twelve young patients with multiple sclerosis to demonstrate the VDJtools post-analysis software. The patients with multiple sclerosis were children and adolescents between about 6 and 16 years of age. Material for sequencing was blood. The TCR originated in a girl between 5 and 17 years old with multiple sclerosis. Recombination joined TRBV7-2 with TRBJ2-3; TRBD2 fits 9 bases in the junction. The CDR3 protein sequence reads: CASSLQAGGPRNTQYF. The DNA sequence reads TGTGCCAGCAGCTTACAGGCGGGGGGGCCCCGAAATACGCAGTATTTT.